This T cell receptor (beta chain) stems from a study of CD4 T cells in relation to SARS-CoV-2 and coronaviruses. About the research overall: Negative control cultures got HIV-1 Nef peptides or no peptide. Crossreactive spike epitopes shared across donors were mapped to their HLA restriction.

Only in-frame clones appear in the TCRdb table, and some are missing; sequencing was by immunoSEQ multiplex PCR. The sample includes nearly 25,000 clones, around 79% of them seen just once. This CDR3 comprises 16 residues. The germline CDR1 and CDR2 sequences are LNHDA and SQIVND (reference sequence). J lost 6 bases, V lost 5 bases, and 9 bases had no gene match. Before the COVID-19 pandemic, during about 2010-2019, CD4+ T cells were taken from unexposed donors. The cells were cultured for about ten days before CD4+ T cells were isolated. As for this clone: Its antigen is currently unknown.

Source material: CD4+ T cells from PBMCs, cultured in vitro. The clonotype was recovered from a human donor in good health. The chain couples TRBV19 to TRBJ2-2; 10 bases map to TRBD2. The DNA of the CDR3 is TGTGCCAGTAGTGCCGGAGCGGGAGGGCCGGCCGGGGAGCTGTTTTTT. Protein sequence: CASSAGAGGPAGELFF. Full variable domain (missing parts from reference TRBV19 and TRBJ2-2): DGGITQSPKYLFRKEGQNVTLSCEQNLNHDAMYWYRQDPGQGLRLIYYSQIVNDFQKGDIAEGYSVSREKKESFPLTVTSAQKNPTAFYLCASSAGAGGPAGELFFGEGSRLTVL.